The rows below give T cell receptor beta chains drawn from one sample of a study of blood T cell repertoires in COVID-19. Sequenced by immunoSEQ multiplex PCR; TCRdb stores in-frame clones only, minus some. The sample records about 100,000 clones, about 86% being singletons. Sequencing was done on a sample of PBMCs or T cells enriched from blood (not recorded which). The receptors stem from a woman aged 50 to 60 who had recovered from COVID-19. The CDR3 runs from the conserved cysteine through the conserved F or W. D genes are given only for firm matches. Clone size is given for some rows only: seen once, a few or many times, or a class if the clone is expanded.

v_gene	j_gene	d_gene	abundance	CDR3aa	CDR3nt
TRBV30	TRBJ2-5	TRBD1	.	CAWKGQGKETQYF	TGTGCCTGGAAGGGACAGGGAAAAGAGACCCAGTACTTC
TRBV11-1	TRBJ1-1	.	.	CASSVRRAKAFF	TGTGCCAGCAGCGTTAGGAGGGCTAAAGCTTTCTTT
TRBV9	TRBJ2-1	.	.	CASSVGQGFYNEQFF	TGTGCCAGCAGCGTAGGGCAGGGTTTCTACAATGAGCAGTTCTTC
TRBV30	TRBJ1-2	.	.	CAWSVPDKYGYTF	TGTGCCTGGAGTGTACCGGACAAGTATGGCTACACCTTC
TRBV5-8	TRBJ1-4	TRBD1	.	CASSSYSPGQGEKLFF	TGTGCCAGCAGCTCATACTCTCCGGGACAGGGGGAAAAACTGTTTTTT
TRBV19	TRBJ2-3	TRBD2	.	CASSSGGVADTQYF	TGTGCCAGTAGTAGCGGGGGGGTAGCAGATACGCAGTATTTT
TRBV6-1	TRBJ2-7	.	once	CASSDMGAKSYEQYF	TGTGCCAGCAGTGACATGGGGGCGAAGTCCTACGAGCAGTACTTC
TRBV30	TRBJ1-5	.	.	CAWSVYGKLSNQPQHF	TGTGCCTGGAGTGTTTACGGGAAGCTAAGCAATCAGCCCCAGCATTTT
TRBV14	TRBJ2-7	.	.	CASSRAGPLHEQYF	TGTGCCAGCAGTCGCGCGGGACCACTCCACGAGCAGTACTTC
TRBV3-1/TRBV3-2	TRBJ2-2	TRBD1	.	CASSRGQGSTSNTGELFF	TGTGCCAGCAGCCGGGGACAGGGGTCTACTTCGAACACCGGGGAGCTGTTTTTT
TRBV9	TRBJ1-1	.	.	CASSPSGGSTEAFF	TGTGCCAGCAGCCCCAGTGGGGGCAGCACTGAAGCTTTCTTT
TRBV28	TRBJ2-2	TRBD1	.	CASRRQGRTGELFF	TGTGCCAGCAGGCGACAGGGAAGGACCGGGGAGCTGTTTTTT
TRBV28	TRBJ1-5	TRBD1	.	CASSPYRGVNQPQHF	TGTGCCAGCAGCCCTTACAGGGGGGTGAATCAGCCCCAGCATTTT
TRBV6-5	TRBJ1-1	TRBD1	.	CASLLDRVGTEAFF	TGTGCCAGCTTATTGGACAGGGTCGGGACTGAAGCTTTCTTT
TRBV9	TRBJ1-2	.	.	CASSATPGTSNYGYTF	TGTGCCAGCAGCGCAACCCCGGGAACTTCTAACTATGGCTACACCTTC
TRBV6-6	TRBJ1-2	.	.	CASRGREGVYGYTF	TGTGCCAGCAGAGGCAGGGAAGGGGTTTATGGCTACACCTTC
TRBV29-1	TRBJ2-7	.	.	CSVEDFLQGRGEQYF	TGCAGCGTTGAAGACTTTTTACAGGGTAGGGGCGAGCAGTACTTC
TRBV30	TRBJ2-7	.	.	CAWTNGYEQYF	TGTGCCTGGACCAACGGCTACGAGCAGTACTTC
TRBV10-2	TRBJ2-7	.	once	CASSGSFEQYF	TGCGCCAGCAGTGGGAGCTTTGAGCAGTACTTC
TRBV13	TRBJ2-2	TRBD1	.	CASSLAGTANTGELFF	TGTGCCAGCAGCTTAGCCGGGACAGCTAACACCGGGGAGCTGTTTTTT
TRBV6-5	TRBJ2-1	TRBD2	.	CASSSPGLAGMEQFF	TGTGCCAGCAGTTCACCCGGGCTAGCGGGTATGGAGCAGTTCTTC
TRBV18	TRBJ1-3	TRBD1	.	CASSPPRQGKTSGNTIYF	TGTGCCAGCTCTCCCCCCCGACAGGGGAAGACGTCTGGAAACACCATATATTTT
TRBV6-2/TRBV6-3	TRBJ1-2	.	.	CASSYSRAGGYTF	TGTGCCAGCAGTTACTCAAGGGCAGGGGGCTACACCTTC
TRBV11-2	TRBJ1-3	.	.	CASSLDGGPSGNTIYF	TGTGCCAGCAGCTTAGATGGCGGCCCCTCTGGAAACACCATATATTTT
TRBV5-6	TRBJ2-3	.	once	CASSPKGDWGTDTQYF	TGTGCCAGCAGCCCCAAAGGAGATTGGGGCACAGATACGCAGTATTTT
TRBV18	TRBJ1-2	.	.	CASSPQSQRYGYTF	TGTGCCAGCTCACCACAGAGCCAGCGGTATGGCTACACCTTC
TRBV29-1	TRBJ2-2	TRBD2	.	CSVDVSGGGGTGELFF	TGCAGCGTTGATGTTAGCGGGGGTGGTGGGACCGGGGAGCTGTTTTTT
TRBV18	TRBJ1-1	.	.	CASSAQKGNTEAFF	TGTGCCAGCTCCGCACAGAAAGGGAACACTGAAGCTTTCTTT
TRBV7-3	TRBJ2-6	TRBD2	.	CASSLSPTLARSSGANVLTF	TGTGCCAGCAGCTTATCCCCGACACTAGCGCGAAGCTCTGGGGCCAACGTCCTGACTTTC
TRBV9	TRBJ2-5	.	once	CASSVVAEETQYF	TGTGCCAGCAGCGTAGTAGCGGAAGAGACCCAGTACTTC
TRBV3-1/TRBV3-2	TRBJ1-2	TRBD1	.	CASSQRDRSHYGYTF	TGTGCCAGCAGCCAGCGGGACAGGTCCCACTATGGCTACACCTTC